This TCR beta chain was captured by sequencing in a study of shared clonotypes between healthy human individuals. Study-level results: A small donor pool kept down the genetic and exposure-history diversity that was represented.

As regards this clone: Its target is unknown.

This CDR3 has 15 amino acids. V lost 0 bases, J lost 7 bases, and 14 bases lay in between. CDR1 and CDR2 (germline): SGDLS, YYNGEE. This was a deep-level run. Clones were read by immunoSEQ multiplex PCR, and TCRdb kept only the in-frame ones, dropping some. The table shows roughly 1,600,000 clones, with 98% occurring only once. The sequence was obtained from a man aged 25 to 45 in good health. This chain links TRBV9 with TRBJ2-4, with D unclear. The material sequenced was naive CD4+ T cells sorted from blood. Regarding subset: CD45RA+ positively selected. The DNA for the CDR3 is TGTGCCAGCAGCGTAGGGTTTGGCAAGACGAACATTCAGTACTTC. It translates to CASSVGFGKTNIQYF.